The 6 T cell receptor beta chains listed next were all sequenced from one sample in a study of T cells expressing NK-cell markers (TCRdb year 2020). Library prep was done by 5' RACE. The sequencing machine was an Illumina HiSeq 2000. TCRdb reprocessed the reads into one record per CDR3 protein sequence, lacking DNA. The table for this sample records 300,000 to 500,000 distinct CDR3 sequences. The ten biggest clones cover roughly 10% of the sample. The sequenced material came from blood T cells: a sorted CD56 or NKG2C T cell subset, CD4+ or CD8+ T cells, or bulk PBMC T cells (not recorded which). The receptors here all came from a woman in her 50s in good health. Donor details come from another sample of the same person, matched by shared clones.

The CDR3 spells CATSPGTSGYQETQYF. The V call is TRBV15, the J call TRBJ2-5; the D call of TRBD2 rests on TCRdb alone, since no DNA is present to check it. This CDR3 has 16 amino acids. Germline CDR1 and CDR2: LNHNV and YYDKDF (reference sequence). Variable domain in full (rest from reference TRBV15 and TRBJ2-5): DAMVIQNPRYQVTQFGKPVTLSCSQTLNHNVMYWYQQKSSQAPKLLFHYYDKDFNNEADTPDNFQSRRPNTSFCFLDIRSPGLGDTAMYLCATSPGTSGYQETQYFGPGTRLLVL.

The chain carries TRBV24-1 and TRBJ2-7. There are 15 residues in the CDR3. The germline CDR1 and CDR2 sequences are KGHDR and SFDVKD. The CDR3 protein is CATSDSARSSYEQYF.

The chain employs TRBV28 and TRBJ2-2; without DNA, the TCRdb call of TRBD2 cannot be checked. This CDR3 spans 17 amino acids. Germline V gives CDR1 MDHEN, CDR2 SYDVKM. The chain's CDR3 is CASTGLAGGLGTGELFF.

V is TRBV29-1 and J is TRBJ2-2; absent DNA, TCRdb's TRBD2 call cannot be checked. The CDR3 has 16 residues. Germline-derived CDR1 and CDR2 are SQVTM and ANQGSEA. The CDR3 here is CSVEAATSGKTGELFF.

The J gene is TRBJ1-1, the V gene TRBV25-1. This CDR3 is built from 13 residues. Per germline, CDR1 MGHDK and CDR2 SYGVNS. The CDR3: CASSDWTNTEAFF.

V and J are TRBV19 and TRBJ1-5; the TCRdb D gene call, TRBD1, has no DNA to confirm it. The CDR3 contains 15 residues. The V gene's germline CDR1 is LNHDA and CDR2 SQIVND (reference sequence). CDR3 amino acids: CASSSRGPSNQPQHF.